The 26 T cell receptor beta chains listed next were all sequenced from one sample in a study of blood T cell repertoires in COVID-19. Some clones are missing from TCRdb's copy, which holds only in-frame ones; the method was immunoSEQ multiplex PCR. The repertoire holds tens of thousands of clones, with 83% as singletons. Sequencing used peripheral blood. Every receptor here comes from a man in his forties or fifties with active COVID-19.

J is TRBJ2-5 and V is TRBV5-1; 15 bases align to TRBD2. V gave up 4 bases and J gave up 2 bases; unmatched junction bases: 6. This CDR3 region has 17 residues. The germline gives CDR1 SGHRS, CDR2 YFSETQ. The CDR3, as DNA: TGCGCCAGCAGCCCTGCCGGGACTAGCGGGGGGCAAGAGACCCAGTACTTC. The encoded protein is CASSPAGTSGGQETQYF. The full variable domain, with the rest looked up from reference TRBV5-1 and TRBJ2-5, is KAGVTQTPRYLIKTRGQQVTLSCSPISGHRSVSWYQQTPGQGLQFLFEYFSETQRNKGNFPGRFSGRQFSNSRSEMNVSTLELGDSALYLCASSPAGTSGGQETQYFGPGTRLLVL.

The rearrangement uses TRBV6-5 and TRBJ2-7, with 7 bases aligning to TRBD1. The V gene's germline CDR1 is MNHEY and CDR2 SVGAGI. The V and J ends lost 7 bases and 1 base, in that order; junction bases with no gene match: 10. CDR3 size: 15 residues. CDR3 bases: TGTGCCAGCACAATAAACAGGGGCCGTTCCTACGAGCAGTACTTC. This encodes CASTINRGRSYEQYF.

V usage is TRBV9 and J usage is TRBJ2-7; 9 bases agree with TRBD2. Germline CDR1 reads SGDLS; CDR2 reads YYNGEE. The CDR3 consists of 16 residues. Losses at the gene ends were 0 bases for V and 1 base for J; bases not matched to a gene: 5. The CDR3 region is CASSVEAGGGSYEQYF. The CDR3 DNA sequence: TGTGCCAGCAGCGTAGAGGCGGGAGGGGGATCCTACGAGCAGTACTTC. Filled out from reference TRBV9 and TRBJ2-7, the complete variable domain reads DSGVTQTPKHLITATGQRVTLRCSPRSGDLSVYWYQQSLDQGLQFLIQYYNGEERAKGNILERFSAQQFPDLHSELNLSSLELGDSALYFCASSVEAGGGSYEQYFGPGTRLTVT.

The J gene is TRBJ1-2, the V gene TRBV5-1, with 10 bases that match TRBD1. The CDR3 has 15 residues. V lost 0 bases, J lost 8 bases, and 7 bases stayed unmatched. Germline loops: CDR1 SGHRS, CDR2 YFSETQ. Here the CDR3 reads CASSLAAGQGSGYTF. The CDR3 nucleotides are TGCGCCAGCAGCTTGGCCGCGGGACAGGGGAGCGGCTACACCTTC.

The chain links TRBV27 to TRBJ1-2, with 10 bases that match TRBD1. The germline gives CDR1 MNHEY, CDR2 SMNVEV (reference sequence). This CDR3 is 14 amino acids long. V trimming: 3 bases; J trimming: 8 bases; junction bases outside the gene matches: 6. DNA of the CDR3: TGTGCCAGCAGTTTGACAGGGGGCTTGCTAGGCTACACCTTC. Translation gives CASSLTGGLLGYTF.

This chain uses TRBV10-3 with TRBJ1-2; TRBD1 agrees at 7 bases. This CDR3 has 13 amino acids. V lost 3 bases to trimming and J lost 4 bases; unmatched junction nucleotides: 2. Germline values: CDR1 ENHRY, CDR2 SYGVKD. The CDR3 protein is CAISDGDSYGYTF. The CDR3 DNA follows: TGTGCCATCAGTGATGGGGACAGCTATGGCTACACCTTC.

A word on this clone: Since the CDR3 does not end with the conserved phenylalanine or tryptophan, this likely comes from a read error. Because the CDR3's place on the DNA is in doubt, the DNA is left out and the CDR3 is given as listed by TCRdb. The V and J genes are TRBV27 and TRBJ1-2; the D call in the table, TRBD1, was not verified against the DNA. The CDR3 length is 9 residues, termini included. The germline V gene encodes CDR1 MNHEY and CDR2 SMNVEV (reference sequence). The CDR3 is CASSPGQPG.

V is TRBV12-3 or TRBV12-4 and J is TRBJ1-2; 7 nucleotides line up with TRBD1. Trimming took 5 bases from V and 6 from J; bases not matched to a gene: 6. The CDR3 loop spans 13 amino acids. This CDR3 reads CASSRTGVNGYTF. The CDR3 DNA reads TGTGCCAGCAGTCGGACAGGTGTCAATGGCTACACCTTC.

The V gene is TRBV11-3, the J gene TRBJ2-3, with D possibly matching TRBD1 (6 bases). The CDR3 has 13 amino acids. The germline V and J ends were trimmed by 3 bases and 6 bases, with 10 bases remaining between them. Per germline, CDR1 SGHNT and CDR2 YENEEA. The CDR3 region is CASSLAQGDTQYF. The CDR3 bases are TGTGCCAGCAGCTTGGCTCAGGGGGATACGCAGTATTTT.

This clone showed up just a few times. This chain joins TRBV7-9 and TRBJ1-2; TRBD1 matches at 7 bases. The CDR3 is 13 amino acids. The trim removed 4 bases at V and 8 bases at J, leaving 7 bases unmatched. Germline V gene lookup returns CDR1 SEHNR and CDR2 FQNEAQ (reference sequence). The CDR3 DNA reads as TGTGCCAGCAGCTCCACAGGGGTAGGCGGCTACACCTTC. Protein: CASSSTGVGGYTF.

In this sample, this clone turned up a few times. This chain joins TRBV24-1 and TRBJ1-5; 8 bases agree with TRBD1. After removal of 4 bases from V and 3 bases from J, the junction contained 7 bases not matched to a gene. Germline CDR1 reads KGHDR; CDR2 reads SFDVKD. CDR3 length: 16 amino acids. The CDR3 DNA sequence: TGTGCCACCAGTGAGGCAGGGGGCATGGTCAATCAGCCCCAGCATTTT. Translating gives CATSEAGGMVNQPQHF.

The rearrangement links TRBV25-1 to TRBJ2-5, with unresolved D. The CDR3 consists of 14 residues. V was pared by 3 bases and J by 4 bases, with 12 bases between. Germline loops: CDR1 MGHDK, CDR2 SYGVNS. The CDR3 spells CASSDPTGRETQYF. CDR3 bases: TGTGCCAGCAGTGATCCCACGGGTCGAGAGACCCAGTACTTC.

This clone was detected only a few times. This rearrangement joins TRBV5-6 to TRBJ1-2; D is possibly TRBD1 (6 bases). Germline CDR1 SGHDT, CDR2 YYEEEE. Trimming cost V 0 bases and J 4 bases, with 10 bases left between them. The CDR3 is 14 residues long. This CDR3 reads CASSLALDSYGYTF. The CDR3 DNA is TGTGCCAGCAGCTTGGCTCTGGACAGCTATGGCTACACCTTC.

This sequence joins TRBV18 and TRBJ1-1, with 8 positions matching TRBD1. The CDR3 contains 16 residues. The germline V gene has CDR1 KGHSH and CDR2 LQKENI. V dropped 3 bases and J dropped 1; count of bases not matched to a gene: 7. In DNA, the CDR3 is TGTGCCAGCTCACCCCAAGCCGGGACAGGGAACACTGAAGCTTTCTTT. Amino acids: CASSPQAGTGNTEAFF.

CDR3 residues: CASSLTGDTEAFF. The CDR3 bases are TGTGCCAGCAGTTTGACGGGGGACACTGAAGCTTTCTTT. This chain uses TRBV6-5 with TRBJ1-1; tentative D call: TRBD1 (5 bases). The germline V and J ends were trimmed by 4 bases and 3 bases, with 9 bases remaining between them. The CDR3 consists of 13 residues. CDR1 is MNHEY, CDR2 SVGAGI, per germline.

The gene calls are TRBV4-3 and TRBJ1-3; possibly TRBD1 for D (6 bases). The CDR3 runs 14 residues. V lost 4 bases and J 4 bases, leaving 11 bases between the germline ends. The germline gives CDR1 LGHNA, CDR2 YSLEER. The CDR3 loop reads CASSRRGGGNTIYF. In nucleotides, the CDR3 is TGCGCCAGCAGCCGGCGCGGGGGCGGAAACACCATATATTTT.

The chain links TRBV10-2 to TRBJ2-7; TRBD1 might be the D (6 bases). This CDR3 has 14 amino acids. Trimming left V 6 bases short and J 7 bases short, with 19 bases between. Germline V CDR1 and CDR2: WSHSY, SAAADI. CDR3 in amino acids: CASRKPQGLGEQYF. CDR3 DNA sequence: TGCGCCAGCAGGAAGCCACAGGGTTTGGGAGAGCAGTACTTC.

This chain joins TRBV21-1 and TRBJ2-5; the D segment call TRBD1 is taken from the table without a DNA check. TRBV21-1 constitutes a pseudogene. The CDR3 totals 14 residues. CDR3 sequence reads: CGGPPDRGRETQYF. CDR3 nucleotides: TGTGGCGGGCCCCCGGACAGGGGGCGAGAGACCCAGTACTTC.

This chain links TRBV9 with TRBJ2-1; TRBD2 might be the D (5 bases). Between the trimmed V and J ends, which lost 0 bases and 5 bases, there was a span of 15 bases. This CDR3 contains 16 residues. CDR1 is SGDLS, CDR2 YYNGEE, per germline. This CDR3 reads CASSVDPGIRDNEQFF. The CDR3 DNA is TGTGCCAGCAGCGTAGACCCCGGGATAAGGGACAATGAGCAGTTCTTC.

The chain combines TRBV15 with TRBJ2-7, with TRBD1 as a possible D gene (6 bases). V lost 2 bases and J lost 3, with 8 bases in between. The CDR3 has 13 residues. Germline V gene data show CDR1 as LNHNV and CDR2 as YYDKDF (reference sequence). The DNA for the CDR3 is TGTGCCACCAGCAGACTGACAGGCTACGAGCAGTACTTC. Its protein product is CATSRLTGYEQYF.

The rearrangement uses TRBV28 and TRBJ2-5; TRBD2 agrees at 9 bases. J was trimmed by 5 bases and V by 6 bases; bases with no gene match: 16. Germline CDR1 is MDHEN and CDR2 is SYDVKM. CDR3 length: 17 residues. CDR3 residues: CASSSFQSSGASETQYF. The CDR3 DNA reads TGTGCCAGCAGCTCCTTTCAGTCTAGCGGGGCTTCCGAGACCCAGTACTTC.

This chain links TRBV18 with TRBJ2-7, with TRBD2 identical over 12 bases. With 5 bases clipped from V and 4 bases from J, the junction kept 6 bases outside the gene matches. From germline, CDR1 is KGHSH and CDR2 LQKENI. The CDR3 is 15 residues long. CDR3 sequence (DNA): TGTGCCAGCTCATACGGGACTAGCGGGCTTTACGAGCAGTACTTC. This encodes CASSYGTSGLYEQYF.

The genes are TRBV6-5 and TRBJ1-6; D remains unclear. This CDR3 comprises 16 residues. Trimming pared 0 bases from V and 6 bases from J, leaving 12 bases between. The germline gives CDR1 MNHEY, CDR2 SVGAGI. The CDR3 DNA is TGTGCCAGCAGTTACTCGACCAGGCCCCTTAATTCACCCCTCCACTTT. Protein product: CASSYSTRPLNSPLHF.

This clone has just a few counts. CDR3 in amino acids: CASSYSGLGNQPQHF. DNA of the CDR3: TGTGCCAGCAGTTACTCCGGACTGGGCAATCAGCCCCAGCATTTT. The chain couples TRBV6-2 or TRBV6-3 to TRBJ1-5; D call uncertain. The CDR3 is 15 amino acids. The V and J ends lost 0 bases and 2 bases respectively, with 8 bases between them. CDR1 is MNHEY, CDR2 SVGEGT, per germline.

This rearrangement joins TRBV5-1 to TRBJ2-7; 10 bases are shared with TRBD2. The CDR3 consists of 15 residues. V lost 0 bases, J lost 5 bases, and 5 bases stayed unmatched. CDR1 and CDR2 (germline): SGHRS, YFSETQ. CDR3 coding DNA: TGCGCCAGCAGCTTGGATCTAGCGGGAGCTAACGAGCAGTACTTC. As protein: CASSLDLAGANEQYF.

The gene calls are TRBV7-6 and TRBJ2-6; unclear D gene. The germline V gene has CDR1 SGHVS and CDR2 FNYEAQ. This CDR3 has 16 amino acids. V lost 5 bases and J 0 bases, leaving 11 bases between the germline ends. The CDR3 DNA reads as TGTGCCAGCAGCCATCTTGTTAGCTCTGGGGCCAACGTCCTGACTTTC. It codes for CASSHLVSSGANVLTF. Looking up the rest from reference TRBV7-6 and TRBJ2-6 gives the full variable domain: GAGVSQSPRYKVTKRGQDVALRCDPISGHVSLYWYRQALGQGPEFLTYFNYEAQQDKSGLPNDRFSAERPEGSISTLTIQRTEQRDSAMYRCASSHLVSSGANVLTFGAGSRLTVL.